One sample yielded the 23 T cell receptor beta chains listed below, sequenced in a study of blood T cell repertoires in COVID-19 (dated by TCRdb to 2018 to 2020). Libraries were constructed by the immunoSEQ multiplex PCR assay. TCRdb obtained this table from immuneACCESS and retained in-frame rearrangements with V and J assigned. These tables miss some clones; where compared with another copy, unresolved V genes account for less than half of the shortfall, and the remainder is unexplained. The sample has roughly 280,000 clones on record, around 90% of them singletons. The top ten constitute 4.1% of the sample. The specimen was PBMCs or T cells enriched from blood (not recorded which). The source is a woman aged 25 to 39 with acute COVID-19.

This clone was seen just once. V usage is TRBV19 and J usage is TRBJ2-3, with D perhaps TRBD2 (6 bases). Trimming cost V 0 bases and J 4 bases, with 20 bases left between them. CDR3 length: 18 residues. Germline assignment: CDR1 LNHDA and CDR2 SQIVND (reference sequence). DNA of the CDR3: TGTGCCAGTAGTATAGATCCCGAACGCGACGGGAGCTCAGATACGCAGTATTTT. Translated, it gives CASSIDPERDGSSDTQYF.

V is TRBV5-1 and J is TRBJ2-1, with a possible D match to TRBD2 (5 bases). V was shortened by 3 bases and J by 6 bases, with 10 bases between the two germline ends. Germline values: CDR1 SGHRS, CDR2 YFSETQ. The CDR3 contains 13 residues. CDR3 in amino acids: CASSSSSGNEQFF. CDR3 DNA: TGCGCCAGCAGCTCAAGCAGCGGCAATGAGCAGTTCTTC.

The rearrangement joins TRBV27 to TRBJ2-7; possibly TRBD1 for D (5 bases). V shed 8 bases and J shed 3 bases, with 8 bases lying between them. The CDR3 runs 11 residues. CDR1 and CDR2 from the germline V gene are MNHEY and SMNVEV (reference sequence). CDR3 region: CASWGGYEQYF. The CDR3 bases are TGTGCCAGCTGGGGCGGCTACGAGCAGTACTTC.

The rearrangement uses TRBV6-6 and TRBJ1-4, with TRBD1 matching over 8 bases. This CDR3 has 18 amino acids. V dropped 5 bases and J dropped 3; count of bases not matched to a gene: 14. The germline gives CDR1 MNHNY, CDR2 SVGAGI (reference sequence). Written as DNA, the CDR3 is TGTGCCAGCAGTCGAACTACAGGGGGAGGAGGCGCTAATGAAAAACTGTTTTTT. Residues: CASSRTTGGGGANEKLFF.

V is TRBV7-3 and J is TRBJ2-1; 14 positions match TRBD2. The CDR3 loop spans 19 amino acids. Trimming cost V 5 bases and J 4 bases; bases outside gene matches: 13. CDR1 and CDR2 from the germline V gene are SGHTA and FQGTGA. CDR3 loop: CASSPGTSGRRGEYNEQFF. CDR3 coding DNA: TGTGCCAGCAGCCCCGGGACTAGCGGGAGAAGGGGGGAGTACAATGAGCAGTTCTTC.

This chain joins TRBV19 and TRBJ1-1; 7 positions match TRBD1. Germline V gives CDR1 LNHDA, CDR2 SQIVND (reference sequence). The trim removed 7 bases at V and 5 bases at J, leaving 16 bases unmatched. This CDR3 has 16 residues. CDR3 sequence (DNA): TGTGCCAGTAAAAGGGGAGAGGGGGCGGTGCGTACTGAAGCTTTCTTT. Translation: CASKRGEGAVRTEAFF.

This clone was found once. This chain connects TRBV5-1 to TRBJ1-1; D is unresolved. Looked up from germline, CDR1 is SGHRS and CDR2 is YFSETQ. Trimming pared 4 bases from V and 7 bases from J, leaving 11 bases between. The CDR3 is made up of 12 amino acids. The CDR3 coding sequence is TGCGCCAGCAGCATCCGACTTGGTGAAGCTTTCTTT. This sequence encodes CASSIRLGEAFF.

This clone was picked up one time. The chain is built from TRBV21-1 and TRBJ2-2; TRBD1 was called by the table and not checked on the DNA. TRBV21-1 is a pseudogene locus. The CDR3 is 18 amino acids. This CDR3 is CASSKNRSRRQGAGELFF. The CDR3 nucleotides are TGTGCCAGCAGCAAAAACCGGTCCCGACGACAGGGCGCCGGGGAGCTGTTTTTT.

The chain recombines TRBV5-4 with TRBJ2-3; 14 nucleotides match TRBD2. The V segment lost 3 bases and the J segment 2 bases; nucleotides outside the gene matches: 5. Germline V gene sequence: CDR1 SGHNT, CDR2 YYREEE (reference sequence). This CDR3 comprises 17 residues. The DNA of the CDR3 is TGTGCCAGCAGCTCCGGGACTAGCGGGAGTACCACAGATACGCAGTATTTT. It translates to CASSSGTSGSTTDTQYF.

The gene calls are TRBV4-2 and TRBJ1-2; 8 nucleotides agree with TRBD1. Germline trimming cut 0 bases from V and 3 bases from J; bases unmatched to any gene: 0. The CDR3 contains 14 residues. In germline, CDR1 is LGHNA, CDR2 YNFKEQ. The CDR3, as DNA: TGTGCCAGCAGCCAAGAGACAGGGGACTATGGCTACACCTTC. Translated, it gives CASSQETGDYGYTF.

In its sample, this clone was seen many times. The rearrangement joins TRBV24-1 to TRBJ1-2, with TRBD1 matching over 7 bases. The germline CDR1 and CDR2 sequences are KGHDR and SFDVKD. With 4 bases clipped from V and 6 bases from J, the junction kept 10 bases outside the gene matches. The CDR3 totals 15 residues. The chain's CDR3 is CATSDPAGQGDGYTF. As DNA, the CDR3 is TGTGCCACCAGTGACCCTGCAGGGCAGGGGGATGGCTACACCTTC.

This clone was seen only a few times. The CDR3 DNA sequence: TGTGCCAGCAGGGGCAGCTCCTACAATGAGCAGTTCTTC. It is translated as CASRGSSYNEQFF. This chain links TRBV12-3 or TRBV12-4 with TRBJ2-1, with D unresolved. Deletions cut 6 bases from V and 0 bases from J, with 6 bases between. The CDR3 sequence is 13 residues long.

The rearrangement joins TRBV10-3 to TRBJ2-2; 9 positions match TRBD1. The germline gives CDR1 ENHRY, CDR2 SYGVKD. This CDR3 spans 15 amino acids. The J segment lost 4 bases and the V segment lost 2 bases, leaving 2 bases of the junction unmatched. CDR3 region: CAISETDRGTGELFF. The CDR3 DNA sequence: TGTGCCATCAGTGAGACGGACAGGGGCACCGGGGAGCTGTTTTTT.

The chain is built from TRBV4-1 and TRBJ2-7; 8 bases agree with TRBD1. CDR3 size: 15 residues. The germline CDR1 and CDR2 sequences are MGHRA and YSYEKL. V was pared by 2 bases and J by 1 base, with 4 bases of the junction left unmatched. The DNA for the CDR3 is TGCGCCAGCAGCCAACCGGGACAGGCGTCCTACGAGCAGTACTTC. Protein product: CASSQPGQASYEQYF.

The chain combines TRBV7-3 with TRBJ2-3; 8 bases fit TRBD1. This CDR3 spans 13 amino acids. Germline assignment: CDR1 SGHTA and CDR2 FQGTGA. The V and J ends lost 8 bases and 0 bases, in that order; junction bases with no gene match: 1. CDR3 residues: CASGQGSTDTQYF. The CDR3 DNA is TGTGCCAGCGGACAGGGTAGCACAGATACGCAGTATTTT. Filled out from reference TRBV7-3 and TRBJ2-3, the complete variable domain reads GAGVSQTPSNKVTEKGKYVELRCDPISGHTALYWYRQSLGQGPEFLIYFQGTGAADDSGLPNDRFFAVRPEGSVSTLKIQRTERGDSAVYLCASGQGSTDTQYFGPGTRLTVL.

V is TRBV28 and J is TRBJ2-7; 10 bases align to TRBD2. Germline lookup yields CDR1 MDHEN and CDR2 SYDVKM. CDR3 length equals 12 residues. Trimming took 7 bases from V and 3 from J; bases not matched to a gene: 0. The DNA for the CDR3 is TGTGCCAGCACTAGCGGGAGCTACGAGCAGTACTTC. This sequence encodes CASTSGSYEQYF. The full variable domain, rest sourced from reference TRBV28 and TRBJ2-7, is DVKVTQSSRYLVKRTGEKVFLECVQDMDHENMFWYRQDPGLGLRLIYFSYDVKMKEKGDIPEGYSVSREKKERFSLILESASTNQTSMYLCASTSGSYEQYFGPGTRLTVT.

This rearrangement joins TRBV4-1 to TRBJ1-5; D is undetermined. This CDR3 is 14 amino acids long. V dropped 0 bases and J dropped 3 bases, with 6 bases sitting between them. Germline loops: CDR1 MGHRA, CDR2 YSYEKL. DNA for the CDR3: TGCGCCAGCAGCCAAGATGAGTCCAATCAGCCCCAGCATTTT. It specifies CASSQDESNQPQHF.

The chain's CDR3 is CASSLAGGGNQPQHF. For the CDR3, the DNA is TGTGCCAGCAGCTTAGCCGGGGGGGGGAATCAGCCCCAGCATTTT. The V gene is TRBV7-2, the J gene TRBJ1-5; weak D call: TRBD1 (5 bases). V was pared by 0 bases and J by 4 bases, with 10 bases between. The germline V gene has CDR1 SGHTA and CDR2 FQGNSA. This CDR3 has 15 amino acids. The variable domain in full, with the rest retrieved from reference TRBV7-2 and TRBJ1-5, is GAGVSQSPSNKVTEKGKDVELRCDPISGHTALYWYRQSLGQGLEFLIYFQGNSAPDKSGLPSDRFSAERTGGSVSTLTIQRTQQEDSAVYLCASSLAGGGNQPQHFGDGTRLSIL.

The chain is built from TRBV5-5 and TRBJ1-1, with 7 nucleotides matching TRBD1. The length of the CDR3 is 15 residues. V gave up 0 bases and J gave up 0 bases; unmatched junction bases: 2. Germline V lookup: CDR1 SGHKS, CDR2 YYEKEE (reference sequence). The CDR3 loop reads CASSLAGTVNTEAFF. In DNA form, the CDR3 reads TGTGCCAGCAGCTTGGCCGGGACAGTGAACACTGAAGCTTTCTTT.

The V call is TRBV2, the J call TRBJ1-4; D call uncertain. Germline loops: CDR1 SNHLY, CDR2 FYNNEI. The CDR3 length is 17 residues. The V and J ends lost 4 bases and 6 bases respectively, with 21 bases between them. The CDR3 protein is CASSGSLDPEGDEKLFF. CDR3 nucleotides: TGTGCCAGCAGTGGGTCCCTGGACCCCGAGGGAGATGAAAAACTGTTTTTT.

The chain links TRBV19 to TRBJ1-5; weak D call: TRBD1 (5 bases). The CDR3 covers 14 residues. V shed 5 bases and J shed 2 bases, with 10 bases lying between them. The germline gives CDR1 LNHDA, CDR2 SQIVND (reference sequence). The CDR3 nucleotides are TGTGCCAGTAGTGGCGGGGGTGGCAATCAGCCCCAGCATTTT. It codes for CASSGGGGNQPQHF.

This sequence joins TRBV14 and TRBJ1-2; 9 bases are a match to TRBD1. The CDR3 spans 12 residues. J lost 8 bases, V lost 4 bases, and 2 bases had no gene match. CDR1 and CDR2 from the germline V gene are SGHDN and FVKESK. Here the CDR3 DNA reads TGTGCCAGCAGCCGGGACAGGGCGGGCTACACCTTC. Amino acid sequence: CASSRDRAGYTF.

V and J are TRBV10-3 and TRBJ1-5; TRBD1 agrees at 7 bases. From germline, CDR1 is ENHRY and CDR2 SYGVKD. After removal of 10 bases from V and 0 bases from J, the junction contained 9 bases not matched to a gene. This CDR3 spans 15 amino acids. The CDR3 loop is CATNDRDNSNQPQHF. CDR3 in DNA: TGTGCCACCAACGACAGGGACAATAGCAATCAGCCCCAGCATTTT.